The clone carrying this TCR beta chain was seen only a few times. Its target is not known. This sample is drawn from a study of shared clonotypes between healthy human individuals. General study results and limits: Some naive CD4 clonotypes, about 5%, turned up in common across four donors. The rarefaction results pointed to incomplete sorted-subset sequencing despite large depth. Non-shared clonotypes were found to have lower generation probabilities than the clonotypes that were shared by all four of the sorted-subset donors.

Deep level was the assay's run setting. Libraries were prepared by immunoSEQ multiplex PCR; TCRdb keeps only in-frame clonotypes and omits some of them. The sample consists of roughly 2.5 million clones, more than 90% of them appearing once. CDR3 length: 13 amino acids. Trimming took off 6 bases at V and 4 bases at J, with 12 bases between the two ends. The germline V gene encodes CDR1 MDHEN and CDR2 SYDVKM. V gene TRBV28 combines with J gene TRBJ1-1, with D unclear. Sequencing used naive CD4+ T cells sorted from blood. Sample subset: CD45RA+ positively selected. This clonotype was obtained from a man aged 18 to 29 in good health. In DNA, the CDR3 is TGTGCCAGCAGAAGGACGCGGCTCACTGAAGCTTTCTTT. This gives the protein CASRRTRLTEAFF. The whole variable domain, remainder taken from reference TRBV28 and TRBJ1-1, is DVKVTQSSRYLVKRTGEKVFLECVQDMDHENMFWYRQDPGLGLRLIYFSYDVKMKEKGDIPEGYSVSREKKERFSLILESASTNQTSMYLCASRRTRLTEAFFGQGTRLTVV.